This T cell receptor (beta chain) was recovered during a study of OX40 agonist ivuxolimab in advanced cancers. Study as a whole: Head and neck, renal cell, melanoma or hepatocellular carcinoma were the cancers that dose-escalation patients had.

Sequencing was performed with immunoSEQ multiplex PCR; in TCRdb, only in-frame clones are kept and a portion is missing. The table has roughly 67,000 clones, roughly 88% seen once. Trimming left V 4 bases short and J 4 bases short, with 13 bases between. Germline V gives CDR1 SGHDN, CDR2 FVKESK. The CDR3 sequence is 14 residues long. The V and J genes are TRBV14 and TRBJ1-1; no clear D gene. This receptor was identified in an adult with an advanced solid tumor such as melanoma, head and neck, liver or kidney cancer. The material was CD4+ or CD8+ T cells sorted from blood, obtained in a trial of the OX40 agonist ivuxolimab. The CDR3 spells CASSRLPGATEAFF. CDR3 in DNA: TGTGCCAGCAGCCGTTTGCCCGGCGCCACTGAAGCTTTCTTT.